A selection of T cell receptor beta chains follows, all from one sample in a study of cytomegalovirus exposure and HLA in healthy donors. Sequencing used immunoSEQ multiplex PCR; TCRdb keeps in-frame clones, though not all of them. The data show tens of thousands of clones, 85% to 95% seen once. Sequenced sample: PBMCs. Receptor source: a man younger than 35 in good health and CMV-seropositive. The CDR3 runs from the conserved cysteine through the conserved F or W. D genes are given only for firm matches. A row's size may be missing; if present it is once, few, many or a size class.

abundance	d_gene	j_gene	v_gene	CDR3nt	CDR3aa
once	NA	TRBJ2-1	TRBV7-3	TGTGCCAGCAGCTTAAATGGGGGGAACAATGAGCAGTTCTTC	CASSLNGGNNEQFF
NA	NA	TRBJ2-6	TRBV28	TGTGCCAGCATCCCCCACGGGAGACCCCCCTCTGGGGCCAACGTCCTGACTTTC	CASIPHGRPPSGANVLTF
NA	NA	TRBJ1-5	TRBV4-1	TGCGCCAGCAGCCAAGATGAGGTCTGGGGGGGTCAGCCCCAGCATTTT	CASSQDEVWGGQPQHF
NA	TRBD2	TRBJ2-1	TRBV27	TGTGCCAGCAGTTTAAGGGGACTATTCACTGAGCAGTTCTTC	CASSLRGLFTEQFF
once	NA	TRBJ1-5	TRBV10-3	TGTGCCATCAGTGTAACAGATAGCAATCAGCCCCAGCATTTT	CAISVTDSNQPQHF
NA	NA	TRBJ1-4	TRBV4-1	TGCGCCAGCAGCCAATGGGAGGGGTATGAAAAACTGTTTTTT	CASSQWEGYEKLFF
NA	TRBD1	TRBJ1-1	TRBV28	TGTGCCAGCAGTGGGAGACAGGGGGCTGCGAACACTGAAGCTTTCTTT	CASSGRQGAANTEAFF
many	NA	TRBJ2-6	TRBV4-3	TGCGCCAGCAGCCAAGAGCCCGGTACTGGGGCCAACGTCCTGACTTTC	CASSQEPGTGANVLTF
NA	NA	TRBJ1-1	TRBV28	TGTGCCAGCAGCACAGGGTACACTGAAGCTTTCTTT	CASSTGYTEAFF
NA	NA	TRBJ2-5	TRBV4-3	TGCGCCAGCAGCCAAGACAGTGGGGCCGCTAACCAAGAGACCCAGTACTTC	CASSQDSGAANQETQYF
NA	NA	TRBJ2-1	TRBV30	TGTGCCTGGATTAGCGCCAGCTCCTACAATGAGCAGTTCTTC	CAWISASSYNEQFF
NA	TRBD1	TRBJ2-7	TRBV5-1	TGCGCCAGCAGCTTCGACAGGGGAACCTACGAGCAGTACTTC	CASSFDRGTYEQYF
NA	NA	TRBJ1-2	TRBV6-1	TGTGCCAGCAGTCAACAGGGTGATATTAACTATGGCTACACCTTC	CASSQQGDINYGYTF
NA	NA	TRBJ1-1	TRBV5-5	TGTGCCAGCAGCTTCGGGACAAAGAACACTGAAGCTTTCTTT	CASSFGTKNTEAFF
NA	TRBD1	TRBJ1-1	TRBV7-8	TGTGCCAGCAGCAGGACAGGGAGGGACACTGAAGCTTTCTTT	CASSRTGRDTEAFF
NA	NA	TRBJ2-3	TRBV19	TGTGCCAGTAAGGGGGCAGATACGCAGTATTTT	CASKGADTQYF
once	TRBD2	TRBJ2-1	TRBV4-2	TGTGCCAGCAGCCAAGAAACTAGCGGGGTAATTAGCTATGAGCAGTTCTTC	CASSQETSGVISYEQFF
NA	NA	TRBJ1-1	TRBV10-3	TGTGCCATCAGTGATTCAGGACAGAAGGTTGAAGCTTTCTTT	CAISDSGQKVEAFF
NA	TRBD1	TRBJ1-2	TRBV7-9	TGTGCCAGCAGCTTAGCGAGGGACAGGGATGGCTACACCTTC	CASSLARDRDGYTF
NA	TRBD2	TRBJ2-7	TRBV5-4	TGTGCCAGCAGACGGACTAGCGGGAGGGCCCTTTCCAACGAGCAGTACTTC	CASRRTSGRALSNEQYF
NA	NA	TRBJ1-1	TRBV19	TGTGCCAGTAGCCCATCGGGGAGGACTGAAGCTTTCTTT	CASSPSGRTEAFF
NA	TRBD2	TRBJ2-7	TRBV7-2	TGTGCCAGCAGCTTAAGGGTAGCGGGGGTCCTCTACGAGCAGTACTTC	CASSLRVAGVLYEQYF
NA	NA	TRBJ2-5	TRBV28	TGTGCCAGCACGGGGTCCGGCAGGGAGACCCAGTACTTC	CASTGSGRETQYF
NA	TRBD1	TRBJ1-6	TRBV10-3	TGTGCCATCAGTCCCGGGACAGGGAATAATTCACCCCTCCACTTT	CAISPGTGNNSPLHF